This is a list of T cell receptor beta chains from one sample in a study of blood T cell repertoires in COVID-19. Libraries were prepared by immunoSEQ multiplex PCR; TCRdb keeps only in-frame clonotypes and omits some of them. The data hold under 150,000 clones, with around four fifths observed a single time. The specimen sequenced was peripheral blood. All receptors derive from a man aged 65-85 years with active or convalescent COVID-19. Each CDR3 is given with its conserved first and last residue. A D gene is named only where the DNA matches it firmly. Size values are once, few and many counts, or a class for expanded clones, and some rows have none.

V	D	size	J	DNA	CDR3
TRBV19	TRBD1	-	TRBJ2-3	TGTGCCAGTAGTACCCGCCCGGCAGGGGGCAAGACAGATACGCAGTATTTT	CASSTRPAGGKTDTQYF
TRBV3-1/TRBV3-2	-	-	TRBJ1-1	TGTGCCAGCAGCCAGACGCAGGGATGGGCTTTCTTT	CASSQTQGWAFF
TRBV9	-	-	TRBJ2-1	TGTGCCAGCAGCGAGAGGGGGGGACAGGTTTTTGAGCAGTTCTTC	CASSERGGQVFEQFF
TRBV11-2	TRBD1	-	TRBJ1-2	TGTGCCAGCAGTCCCGACAGGGGGCTTTTTTATGGCTACACCTTC	CASSPDRGLFYGYTF
TRBV28	-	-	TRBJ1-2	TGTGCCACCCGGGACACAGAGAACTATGGCTACACCTTC	CATRDTENYGYTF
TRBV18	-	-	TRBJ2-2	TGTGCCAGCTCACCACCGCGGGGCCAACCGAACACCGGGGAGCTGTTTTTT	CASSPPRGQPNTGELFF
TRBV7-2	-	-	TRBJ1-2	TGTGCCAGCAGCTTAGCGGGCAGGTTCTATGGCTACACCTTC	CASSLAGRFYGYTF
TRBV2	-	-	TRBJ2-5	TGTGCCAGCGGGATGGGGGGAGCGTACCAAGAGACCCAGTACTTC	CASGMGGAYQETQYF
TRBV5-1	TRBD1	-	TRBJ1-6	TGCGCCAGCAGCTTGGCTCAGGGGGATAATTCACCCCTCCACTTT	CASSLAQGDNSPLHF
TRBV6-4	TRBD1	-	TRBJ2-1	TGTGCCAGCAGTGACGGACAGGGGGCTAGGCAGTTCTTC	CASSDGQGARQFF
TRBV4-1	TRBD2	-	TRBJ2-1	TGCGCCAGCAGCCTTGGCGGGAGCTCCTACAATGAGCAGTTCTTC	CASSLGGSSYNEQFF
TRBV7-9	TRBD1	-	TRBJ1-5	TGTGCCAGCAGCCACGGACAGGGTAGCAATCAGCCCCAGCATTTT	CASSHGQGSNQPQHF
TRBV2	TRBD1	-	TRBJ1-2	TGTGCCAGCATTCCCCCGGGACAGGGGCCTGGCTACACCTTC	CASIPPGQGPGYTF
TRBV7-9	-	-	TRBJ2-1	TGTGCCAGCAAGGAAGCGGGCGGGAATGAGCAGTTCTTC	CASKEAGGNEQFF
TRBV6-1	-	-	TRBJ1-3	TGTGCCAGCAGTGAATCCGGGTCTACTACTGGAAACACCATATATTTT	CASSESGSTTGNTIYF
TRBV10-2	-	many	TRBJ2-7	TGCGCCAGCAGGGGGACTTCCATGACCTACGAGCAGTACTTC	CASRGTSMTYEQYF
TRBV5-8	-	once	TRBJ2-7	TGTGCCAGTCGCAGGGCAGGCGCCTACGAGCAGTACTTC	CASRRAGAYEQYF
TRBV28	TRBD1	once	TRBJ2-7	TGTGCCAGCAGTCCTGGACAGGGATCTGTCAAGCAGTACTTC	CASSPGQGSVKQYF
TRBV5-1	-	-	TRBJ1-2	TGCGCCAGCAGCTTGGCAGCTTTGGGGGCTCGTGGCTACACCTTC	CASSLAALGARGYTF
TRBV2	TRBD1	-	TRBJ1-2	TGTGCCAGCAGTGTACAGGGGTCGGGCTACACCTTC	CASSVQGSGYTF
TRBV11-1	TRBD1	-	TRBJ2-7	TGTGCCAGCAGCCGGGACAGAAGCTACGAGCAGTACTTC	CASSRDRSYEQYF
TRBV6-1	TRBD2	-	TRBJ2-2	TGTGCCAGCAGTTTCCGGGGGGAGTCCGGGGAGCTGTTTTTT	CASSFRGESGELFF
TRBV6-6	-	-	TRBJ2-5	TGTGCCAGCAGTTACTCCGGGGGAATCCAAGAGACCCAGTACTTC	CASSYSGGIQETQYF
TRBV5-6	-	-	TRBJ2-3	TGTGCCAGCAGCAGCTCGGTACGAGGCCTAAGCAGAGATACGCAGTATTTT	CASSSSVRGLSRDTQYF
TRBV27	TRBD2	-	TRBJ2-1	TGTGCCACCCTGCCCGCCGGGACTACCTACAATGAGCAGTTCTTC	CATLPAGTTYNEQFF
TRBV6-2/TRBV6-3	TRBD1	-	TRBJ1-5	TGTGCCAGCAGTTACTCGGGGGACAGAAGTCATCAGCCCCAGCATTTT	CASSYSGDRSHQPQHF